The rows below give T cell receptor beta chains drawn from one sample of a study of CD8 T cells in ankylosing spondylitis. TCRdb re-derived calls from the 5' RACE reads in MiXCR, one entry per CDR3 protein. Of around 330,000 distinct CDR3 sequences listed, 9.5% to 13% were seen once; the top ten hold roughly 9.2%. The sequenced sample was blood, either unsorted or a sorted T cell fraction (not recorded which). These receptors were obtained from a female donor with ankylosing spondylitis or in good health (not recorded which). The CDR3 runs from the conserved cysteine through the conserved F or W. The order of the fields is D gene, J gene, clone size, V gene, CDR3 protein, CDR3 DNA. A D gene is named only where the DNA matches it firmly. Where a row states a size, it is once, few, many or the class of an expanded clone; other rows omit it.

d_gene: TRBD1
j_gene: TRBJ2-7
abundance: many
v_gene: TRBV27
CDR3aa: CASSFLGQGTYEQYF
CDR3nt: TGTGCCAGCAGTTTCCTGGGACAGGGGACCTACGAGCAGTACTTC

d_gene: .
j_gene: TRBJ2-5
abundance: few
v_gene: TRBV20-1
CDR3aa: CSANRGPRETQYF
CDR3nt: TGCAGTGCTAACCGGGGGCCGCGTGAGACCCAGTACTTC

d_gene: TRBD2
j_gene: TRBJ2-5
abundance: many
v_gene: TRBV20-1
CDR3aa: CSGAGGPGETQYF
CDR3nt: TGCAGTGGTGCGGGAGGGCCCGGAGAGACCCAGTACTTC

d_gene: .
j_gene: TRBJ1-5
abundance: many
v_gene: TRBV20-1
CDR3aa: CSAFRQDYSNQPQHF
CDR3nt: TGCAGTGCTTTTCGACAGGACTATAGCAATCAGCCCCAGCATTTT

d_gene: .
j_gene: TRBJ1-6
abundance: few
v_gene: TRBV25-1
CDR3aa: CASSRAGQINNSPLHF
CDR3nt: TGTGCCAGCAGCCGCGCGGGGCAGATAAATAATTCACCCCTCCACTTT

d_gene: TRBD2
j_gene: TRBJ2-7
abundance: many
v_gene: TRBV27
CDR3aa: CASTRGLGPYEQYF
CDR3nt: TGTGCCAGCACCCGGGGACTAGGCCCCTACGAGCAGTACTTC

d_gene: .
j_gene: TRBJ2-2
abundance: .
v_gene: TRBV11-1
CDR3aa: CASRPVLAELANTGELFF
CDR3nt: TGTGCCAGCAGGCCGGTACTTGCGGAGCTCGCGAACACCGGGGAGCTGTTTTTT

d_gene: .
j_gene: TRBJ2-3
abundance: many
v_gene: TRBV12-3/TRBV12-4
CDR3aa: CASSLDRGSIAEVADTQYF
CDR3nt: TGTGCCAGCAGTTTAGATCGGGGGTCGATAGCAGAGGTCGCAGATACGCAGTATTTT

d_gene: TRBD2
j_gene: TRBJ2-5
abundance: .
v_gene: TRBV28
CDR3aa: CASSRSVAGSSGETQYF
CDR3nt: TGTGCCAGCAGTCGTTCGGTAGCGGGAAGTTCGGGAGAGACCCAGTACTTC

d_gene: TRBD2
j_gene: TRBJ2-1
abundance: few
v_gene: TRBV4-3
CDR3aa: CASSQDGASGANYNEQFF
CDR3nt: TGCGCCAGCAGCCAAGATGGGGCTAGCGGAGCTAACTACAATGAGCAGTTCTTC

d_gene: .
j_gene: TRBJ2-1
abundance: few
v_gene: TRBV2
CDR3aa: CASTTEPRIYEQFF
CDR3nt: TGTGCCAGCACAACAGAACCTCGCATCTATGAGCAGTTCTTC

d_gene: TRBD1
j_gene: TRBJ2-1
abundance: many
v_gene: TRBV5-1
CDR3aa: CASSLGSSAGGWNEQFF
CDR3nt: TGCGCCAGCAGCTTGGGTTCGTCGGCAGGGGGTTGGAATGAGCAGTTCTTC

d_gene: .
j_gene: TRBJ2-3
abundance: many
v_gene: TRBV20-1
CDR3aa: CSARDRRGTGPLDTQYF
CDR3nt: TGCAGTGCTAGAGATCGGCGGGGGACAGGCCCCCTCGATACGCAGTATTTT

d_gene: TRBD2
j_gene: TRBJ2-1
abundance: many
v_gene: TRBV2
CDR3aa: CASRGLAGFEQFF
CDR3nt: TGTGCCAGCAGGGGACTAGCGGGATTTGAGCAGTTCTTC

d_gene: TRBD2
j_gene: TRBJ2-3
abundance: .
v_gene: TRBV5-1
CDR3aa: CASSPRLAGGLDTQYF
CDR3nt: TGCGCCAGCAGCCCCCGACTAGCGGGAGGTTTGGATACGCAGTATTTT

d_gene: .
j_gene: TRBJ2-3
abundance: .
v_gene: TRBV5-8
CDR3aa: CASSLGTRQIKTDTQYF
CDR3nt: TGTGCCAGCAGCTTAGGTACCCGACAGATTAAGACAGATACGCAGTATTTT

d_gene: .
j_gene: TRBJ1-1
abundance: few
v_gene: TRBV29-1
CDR3aa: CSVESYDKAFF
CDR3nt: TGCAGCGTTGAGTCATACGATAAAGCTTTCTTT

d_gene: TRBD2
j_gene: TRBJ2-2
abundance: .
v_gene: TRBV11-3
CDR3aa: CASRRLAGETTGELFF
CDR3nt: TGTGCCAGCAGGAGGCTAGCGGGGGAGACCACCGGGGAGCTGTTTTTT

d_gene: .
j_gene: TRBJ2-7
abundance: few
v_gene: TRBV25-1
CDR3aa: CASEQGPDEQYF
CDR3nt: TGTGCCAGCGAACAGGGCCCGGACGAGCAGTACTTC

d_gene: TRBD2
j_gene: TRBJ2-1
abundance: many
v_gene: TRBV20-1
CDR3aa: CSAPLAGSNEQFF
CDR3nt: TGCAGTGCTCCTTTAGCGGGTTCTAATGAGCAGTTCTTC

d_gene: .
j_gene: TRBJ2-7
abundance: many
v_gene: TRBV28
CDR3aa: CASSLSPGRYEQYF
CDR3nt: TGTGCCAGCAGTTTGAGTCCAGGCCGCTACGAGCAGTACTTC

d_gene: TRBD2
j_gene: TRBJ2-7
abundance: .
v_gene: TRBV5-1
CDR3aa: CASSPFVGGPYEQYF
CDR3nt: TGCGCCAGCAGCCCCTTCGTGGGAGGGCCCTACGAGCAGTACTTC

d_gene: .
j_gene: TRBJ2-7
abundance: many
v_gene: TRBV29-1
CDR3aa: CSVKGTSYEQYF
CDR3nt: TGCAGCGTTAAGGGGACCTCCTACGAGCAGTACTTC

d_gene: TRBD2
j_gene: TRBJ2-2
abundance: many
v_gene: TRBV5-5
CDR3aa: CASSFSGKNTGELFF
CDR3nt: TGTGCCAGCAGCTTTAGCGGGAAGAACACCGGGGAGCTGTTTTTT